Listed below are T cell receptor beta chains from one sample, sequenced in a study of blood T cell repertoires in COVID-19. Here immunoSEQ multiplex PCR was the method, and the copy in TCRdb shows in-frame clones only, minus some. This sample carries around 250,000 clones, about 90% of them seen once, and the ten largest clones take 0.95% to 1.5%. The material sequenced was PBMCs or T cells enriched from blood (not recorded which). The origin of the receptors is a human donor in a cohort exposed to, infected with or recovered from COVID-19 (not recorded which). The donor label of this sample is uncertain. The CDR3 runs from the conserved cysteine through the conserved F or W. Fields, in order: CDR3 protein, CDR3 DNA, J gene, D gene, clone size, V gene. A D gene is named only where the DNA matches it firmly. A row's size may be missing; if present it is once, few, many or a size class.

CDR3 protein: CASSYSSGQGPYEQYF
CDR3 DNA: TGTGCCAGCAGTTACTCGAGCGGACAGGGTCCCTACGAGCAGTACTTC
J gene: TRBJ2-7
D gene: TRBD1
clone size: -
V gene: TRBV6-5

CDR3 protein: CASSNRGGDTEAFF
CDR3 DNA: TGTGCCAGCAGTAACAGGGGAGGCGACACTGAAGCTTTCTTT
J gene: TRBJ1-1
D gene: TRBD1
clone size: -
V gene: TRBV6-4

CDR3 protein: CAISEGTGHQPQHF
CDR3 DNA: TGTGCCATCAGTGAAGGGACAGGACATCAGCCCCAGCATTTT
J gene: TRBJ1-5
D gene: TRBD1
clone size: -
V gene: TRBV10-3

CDR3 protein: CASSVELGANYGYTF
CDR3 DNA: TGTGCCAGCAGCGTAGAATTAGGGGCTAACTATGGCTACACCTTC
J gene: TRBJ1-2
D gene: -
clone size: -
V gene: TRBV9

CDR3 protein: CASKQGSYGYTF
CDR3 DNA: TGTGCCAGCAAGCAGGGGAGCTATGGCTACACCTTC
J gene: TRBJ1-2
D gene: -
clone size: -
V gene: TRBV5-5

CDR3 protein: CASSLAQKGQVRNEQYF
CDR3 DNA: TGTGCCAGCAGCTTAGCGCAGAAGGGGCAAGTTCGGAACGAGCAGTACTTC
J gene: TRBJ2-7
D gene: -
clone size: -
V gene: TRBV7-9

CDR3 protein: CASSFDRRNSPLHF
CDR3 DNA: TGTGCCAGCAGTTTTGACAGAAGAAATTCACCCCTCCACTTT
J gene: TRBJ1-6
D gene: -
clone size: -
V gene: TRBV5-5

CDR3 protein: CASSLARGNSPLHF
CDR3 DNA: TGTGCCAGCAGCTTGGCCAGGGGAAATTCACCCCTCCACTTT
J gene: TRBJ1-6
D gene: -
clone size: -
V gene: TRBV5-6

CDR3 protein: CASSLAGGWTEAFF
CDR3 DNA: TGTGCCAGCAGCTTAGCGGGGGGGTGGACTGAAGCTTTCTTT
J gene: TRBJ1-1
D gene: -
clone size: -
V gene: TRBV13

CDR3 protein: CASSLGGVNSGNTIYF
CDR3 DNA: TGTGCCAGCAGCTTGGGAGGGGTTAATTCTGGAAACACCATATATTTT
J gene: TRBJ1-3
D gene: -
clone size: -
V gene: TRBV7-9

CDR3 protein: CASSPTRTGLYEQYF
CDR3 DNA: TGTGCCAGCAGCCCTACCCGGACAGGGCTTTACGAGCAGTACTTC
J gene: TRBJ2-7
D gene: TRBD1
clone size: -
V gene: TRBV7-9

CDR3 protein: CASSVGYGTEAFF
CDR3 DNA: TGTGCCAGCAGCGTCGGGTACGGCACTGAAGCTTTCTTT
J gene: TRBJ1-1
D gene: -
clone size: few
V gene: TRBV9

CDR3 protein: CASSQTMIAGSNNEQFF
CDR3 DNA: TGCGCCAGCAGCCAGACTATGATAGCGGGGTCGAACAATGAGCAGTTCTTC
J gene: TRBJ2-1
D gene: TRBD2
clone size: -
V gene: TRBV4-3

CDR3 protein: CASSLETAVSGKLFF
CDR3 DNA: TGTGCCAGCAGCTTAGAAACTGCGGTTTCGGGAAAACTGTTTTTT
J gene: TRBJ1-4
D gene: -
clone size: few
V gene: TRBV7-2

CDR3 protein: CASSEQGEETQYF
CDR3 DNA: TGTGCCAGCAGTGAACAGGGCGAAGAGACCCAGTACTTC
J gene: TRBJ2-5
D gene: -
clone size: -
V gene: TRBV2

CDR3 protein: CASRSSHNPVYEQYF
CDR3 DNA: TGCGCCAGCAGATCCTCCCACAACCCAGTCTACGAGCAGTACTTC
J gene: TRBJ2-7
D gene: -
clone size: -
V gene: TRBV23-1

CDR3 protein: CASSEGPAAHNEQFF
CDR3 DNA: TGTGCCAGCAGTGAAGGGCCCGCCGCCCACAATGAGCAGTTCTTC
J gene: TRBJ2-1
D gene: -
clone size: -
V gene: TRBV6-1

CDR3 protein: CASSPRDRVGGGYTF
CDR3 DNA: TGTGCCAGCTCACCACGAGACAGGGTCGGTGGTGGCTACACCTTC
J gene: TRBJ1-2
D gene: TRBD1
clone size: -
V gene: TRBV18

CDR3 protein: CASSSNTVNTEAFF
CDR3 DNA: TGTGCCAGCAGCTCTAATACTGTGAACACTGAAGCTTTCTTT
J gene: TRBJ1-1
D gene: -
clone size: -
V gene: TRBV5-4

CDR3 protein: CASSSRQGNGNQPQHF
CDR3 DNA: TGTGCCAGCAGTTCCAGACAGGGGAATGGCAATCAGCCCCAGCATTTT
J gene: TRBJ1-5
D gene: TRBD1
clone size: -
V gene: TRBV28

CDR3 protein: CASADKTYTEAFF
CDR3 DNA: TGTGCCAGTGCGGACAAGACTTACACTGAAGCTTTCTTT
J gene: TRBJ1-1
D gene: -
clone size: -
V gene: TRBV19

CDR3 protein: CASSKGTVGWCGYRELFF
CDR3 DNA: TGTGCCAGCAGCAAAGGAACCGTTGGGTGGTGCGGTTACCGGGAGCTGTTTTTT
J gene: TRBJ2-2
D gene: -
clone size: -
V gene: TRBV21-1

CDR3 protein: CASSLGSGGIRNQPQHF
CDR3 DNA: TGTGCCAGCAGCTTGGGTTCAGGGGGAATCCGCAATCAGCCCCAGCATTTT
J gene: TRBJ1-5
D gene: TRBD1
clone size: -
V gene: TRBV5-6

CDR3 protein: CASSRGTDPGNTIYF
CDR3 DNA: TGTGCCAGCAGCCGTGGGACAGACCCTGGAAACACCATATATTTT
J gene: TRBJ1-3
D gene: TRBD1
clone size: once
V gene: TRBV7-9

CDR3 protein: CASSLRDRPNTEAFF
CDR3 DNA: TGTGCCAGCAGCTTACGGGACAGACCAAACACTGAAGCTTTCTTT
J gene: TRBJ1-1
D gene: TRBD1
clone size: once
V gene: TRBV7-9

CDR3 protein: CASSFRGGEQFF
CDR3 DNA: TGTGCCAGCAGTTTCAGGGGCGGGGAGCAGTTCTTC
J gene: TRBJ2-1
D gene: -
clone size: -
V gene: TRBV27

CDR3 protein: CASSEGPGGQPQHF
CDR3 DNA: TGTGCCAGCAGTGAAGGCCCAGGGGGTCAGCCCCAGCATTTT
J gene: TRBJ1-5
D gene: TRBD1
clone size: -
V gene: TRBV2

CDR3 protein: CASSLAPVYEQYF
CDR3 DNA: TGTGCCAGCAGCTTAGCGCCGGTCTACGAGCAGTACTTC
J gene: TRBJ2-7
D gene: -
clone size: -
V gene: TRBV7-2

CDR3 protein: CASSLEEGRNTEAFF
CDR3 DNA: TGCGCCAGCAGCTTGGAGGAGGGTCGGAACACTGAAGCTTTCTTT
J gene: TRBJ1-1
D gene: -
clone size: once
V gene: TRBV5-1

CDR3 protein: CASSRQDWGYGYTF
CDR3 DNA: TGTGCCAGCAGCAGACAGGATTGGGGCTATGGCTACACCTTC
J gene: TRBJ1-2
D gene: -
clone size: -
V gene: TRBV6-5

CDR3 protein: CASSLEAVPDTQYF
CDR3 DNA: TGTGCCAGCAGTTTAGAGGCAGTCCCAGATACGCAGTATTTT
J gene: TRBJ2-3
D gene: -
clone size: -
V gene: TRBV27

CDR3 protein: CASSRTRRFSTDTQYF
CDR3 DNA: TGTGCCAGCAGCAGGACTAGACGATTTAGCACAGATACGCAGTATTTT
J gene: TRBJ2-3
D gene: TRBD2
clone size: -
V gene: TRBV5-5